This TCR beta chain was documented in a study of shared clonotypes between healthy human individuals. Assay: immunoSEQ multiplex PCR; the TCRdb copy retains only in-frame clones and omits some. Among some 1,400,000 clones listed, roughly 96% were seen once. Germline-derived CDR1 and CDR2 are SGHRS and YFSETQ. The CDR3 sequence is 14 residues long. V gave up 5 bases and J gave up 0 bases, with 8 bases separating them. With respect to this clone: Its matching antigen is unknown.

Study results and caveats: Compared with memory subsets, naive subsets generally had larger estimated richness.

This clonotype was obtained from a man younger than 40 in good health. Material for sequencing was naive CD4+ T cells sorted from blood. Subset indicated: CD45RA+ positively selected. The chain employs TRBV5-1 and TRBJ2-2; D uncertain. Here the CDR3 reads CASRPTANTGELFF. The CDR3 DNA sequence: TGCGCCAGCAGGCCGACTGCGAACACCGGGGAGCTGTTTTTT.